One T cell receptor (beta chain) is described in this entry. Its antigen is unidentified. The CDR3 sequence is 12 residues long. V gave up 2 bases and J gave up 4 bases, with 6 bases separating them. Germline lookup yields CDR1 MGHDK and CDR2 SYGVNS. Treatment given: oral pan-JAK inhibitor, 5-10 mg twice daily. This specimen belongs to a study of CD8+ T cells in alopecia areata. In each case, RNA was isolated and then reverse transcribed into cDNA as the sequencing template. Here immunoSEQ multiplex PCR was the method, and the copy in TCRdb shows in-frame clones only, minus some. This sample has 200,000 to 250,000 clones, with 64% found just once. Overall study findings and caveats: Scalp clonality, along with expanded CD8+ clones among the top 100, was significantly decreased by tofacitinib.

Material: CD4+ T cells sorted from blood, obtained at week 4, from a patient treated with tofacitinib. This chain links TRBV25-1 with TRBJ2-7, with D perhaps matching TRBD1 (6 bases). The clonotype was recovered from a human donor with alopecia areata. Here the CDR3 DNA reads TGTGCCAGCAGTGAACAGGGGTACGAGCAGTACTTC. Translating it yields CASSEQGYEQYF.